This entry features one T cell receptor (beta chain) sequence. The data originate from a study of blood T cell repertoires in COVID-19. Looking at the study overall: In each case, the material was cDNA or gDNA derived from T cells, B-cell-depleted T cells, or PBMCs.

Authors' analysis steps: Scientists estimated how many nucleated cells there were by amplifying reference gene primers. Some clones are missing from TCRdb's copy, which holds only in-frame ones; the method was immunoSEQ multiplex PCR. V and J calls and clone size are those listed in that table; D and trimming were worked out from the DNA. The sample records over 150,000 clones, about 93% being singletons. The TCR originated in a man aged 25-45 years with COVID-19, enrolled during active disease. Sequencing was done on a sample of peripheral blood.

The chain's CDR3 is CASSLGRGGNEKLFF. The CDR3 DNA reads TGCGCCAGCAGCCTGGGGCGGGGGGGCAATGAAAAACTGTTTTTT. J is TRBJ1-4 and V is TRBV4-1; possible D gene TRBD1, 6 bases. Trimming removed 4 bases at V and 5 bases at J, with 14 bases between. CDR1 is MGHRA and CDR2 is YSYEKL in the germline V gene. The CDR3 is made up of 15 amino acids.